A single sample is the source of the 29 T cell receptor beta chains below, sequenced in a study of blood T cell repertoires in COVID-19. Profiled with immunoSEQ multiplex PCR; TCRdb holds only in-frame clones, not every one. The table records tens of thousands of clones, about four fifths of them present only once. The sequencing sample was made of peripheral blood. The receptor set was obtained from a man between 45 and 60 years old with acute or convalescent COVID-19.

J is TRBJ2-1 and V is TRBV4-1, with no clear D. Germline V CDR1 and CDR2: MGHRA, YSYEKL. The CDR3 extends over 17 amino acids. Trimming took off 0 bases at V and 0 bases at J, with 12 bases between the two ends. CDR3 in amino acids: CASSQDQALSSYNEQFF. CDR3 DNA: TGCGCCAGCAGCCAAGATCAAGCACTGAGCTCCTACAATGAGCAGTTCTTC.

This chain joins TRBV6-4 and TRBJ2-7; D might be TRBD2 (6 bases). The CDR3 runs to 17 residues. The V gene lost 8 bases and the J gene lost 3 bases, with 26 bases spanning the gap. Germline lookup yields CDR1 MRHNA and CDR2 SNTAGT. DNA for the CDR3: TGTGCCAGCCCCCCTGGCCGGGAGTATTTTCAGAGCTACGAGCAGTACTTC. This translates into CASPPGREYFQSYEQYF.

CDR3 in amino acids: CASSSDYYNSPLHF. The CDR3 DNA reads as TGTGCCAGCAGCTCGGACTACTATAATTCACCCCTCCACTTT. The chain couples TRBV7-9 to TRBJ1-6; D gene ambiguous. Germline V gene sequence: CDR1 SEHNR, CDR2 FQNEAQ (reference sequence). Trimming shortened V by 4 bases and J by 3 bases, and 7 bases separated the two germline ends. This CDR3 is 14 amino acids long.

The chain carries TRBV5-1 and TRBJ2-3, with TRBD2 matching 12 bases. The germline CDR1 and CDR2 sequences are SGHRS and YFSETQ. The CDR3 length is 16 residues. V lost 4 bases and J lost 2; bases outside the gene matches: 5. CDR3 DNA: TGCGCCAGCAGCCAGACTAGCGGGAGAGACACAGATACGCAGTATTTT. Translated: CASSQTSGRDTDTQYF.

The chain carries TRBV6-1 and TRBJ2-1; perhaps TRBD2 as D (6 bases). Germline CDR1 and CDR2: MNHNS and SASEGT. This CDR3 contains 15 residues. V was pared by 2 bases and J by 8 bases, with 16 bases between. CDR3 amino acids: CASSESGGLGDEQFF. The DNA of the CDR3 is TGTGCCAGCAGTGAAAGTGGGGGGTTAGGCGATGAGCAGTTCTTC.

This chain connects TRBV27 to TRBJ1-2, with 9 nucleotides matching TRBD1. Losses at the gene ends were 5 bases for V and 5 bases for J; bases not matched to a gene: 15. This CDR3 has 17 residues. Germline-derived CDR1 and CDR2 are MNHEY and SMNVEV (reference sequence). CDR3 sequence: CASSPGQGLRARYGYTF. CDR3 bases: TGTGCCAGCAGTCCGGGACAGGGCCTAAGGGCCCGGTATGGCTACACCTTC.

The rearrangement uses TRBV19 and TRBJ1-2; 9 nucleotides match TRBD1. The junction had 5 bases not matched to a gene; V was cut back by 8 bases and J by 4 bases. The CDR3 length is 13 residues. Germline CDR1 is LNHDA and CDR2 is SQIVND (reference sequence). CDR3 protein: CASGNRGPYGYTF. CDR3 coding DNA: TGTGCCAGTGGAAACAGGGGGCCCTATGGCTACACCTTC.

The V call is TRBV30, the J call TRBJ1-6; D is unresolved. The germline V gene encodes CDR1 GTSNPN and CDR2 SVGIG (reference sequence). This CDR3 contains 14 residues. V shed 3 bases and J shed 7 bases, with 13 bases lying between them. The CDR3 coding sequence is TGTGCCTGGAGCTCCGGCGGGTCGAATTCACCCCTCCACTTT. This gives the protein CAWSSGGSNSPLHF.

This clone turned up a few times. The chain links TRBV2 to TRBJ2-7; maybe TRBD1 (5 bases). The CDR3 contains 12 residues. Germline values: CDR1 SNHLY, CDR2 FYNNEI. The V end was cut by 7 bases, the J end by 0 bases, with 7 bases between. CDR3 in DNA: TGTGCCAGCAAGGACACCTCCTACGAGCAGTACTTC. This translates into CASKDTSYEQYF.

DNA for the CDR3: TGCAGCGTGGGGACAGATAGCAATCAGCCCCAGCATTTT. It is translated as CSVGTDSNQPQHF. The rearrangement joins TRBV29-1 to TRBJ1-5; 7 bases fit TRBD1. CDR1 SQVTM and CDR2 ANQGSEA come from the germline V gene. The V and J ends lost 6 bases and 0 bases, in that order; junction bases with no gene match: 2. The CDR3 covers 13 residues.

V is TRBV23-1 and J is TRBJ1-1; 9 bases match TRBD1. TRBV23-1 has ORF status, its function being uncertain. The CDR3 contains 13 residues. J lost 3 bases, V lost 5 bases, and 1 base had no gene match. The CDR3 bases are TGCGCCAGCAGTAGGGACAGGGACACTGAAGCTTTCTTT. As protein: CASSRDRDTEAFF.

The chain recombines TRBV6-4 with TRBJ2-3; 13 bases map to TRBD2. Germline assignment: CDR1 MRHNA and CDR2 SNTAGT. This CDR3 spans 17 amino acids. The junction had 7 bases not matched to a gene; V was cut back by 4 bases and J by 3 bases. CDR3 in amino acids: CASSAQLAGGPTDTQYF. The CDR3 bases are TGTGCCAGCAGTGCCCAACTAGCGGGGGGGCCAACAGATACGCAGTATTTT.

The chain recombines TRBV12-3 or TRBV12-4 with TRBJ2-1; a possible D gene is TRBD1 (5 bases). This CDR3 has 12 amino acids. Trimming left V 10 bases short and J 3 bases short, with 10 bases between. CDR3 nucleotide sequence: TGTGCCACCTCAGGACACTACAATGAGCAGTTCTTC. Its protein is CATSGHYNEQFF.

The chain joins TRBV27 to TRBJ2-1; 7 nucleotides agree with TRBD2. The CDR3 is 17 residues long. J was trimmed by 1 base and V by 3 bases; bases with no gene match: 9. Germline CDR1 reads MNHEY; CDR2 reads SMNVEV (reference sequence). The chain's CDR3 is CASSFTSGVISYNEQFF. The CDR3 DNA is TGTGCCAGCAGTTTCACAAGCGGGGTTATTTCCTACAATGAGCAGTTCTTC.

The CDR3 region is CAISDGSSLVGYTF. As DNA, the CDR3 is TGTGCCATCAGTGATGGGAGCAGCCTAGTTGGCTACACCTTC. This chain uses TRBV10-3 with TRBJ1-2; D gene ambiguous. V was pared by 3 bases and J by 7 bases, with 15 bases between. CDR3 length equals 14 residues. The germline V gene encodes CDR1 ENHRY and CDR2 SYGVKD.

This chain links TRBV4-2 with TRBJ1-3, with a weak D call TRBD1 (5 bases). V shed 0 bases and J shed 1 base, with 10 bases lying between them. Germline V gives CDR1 LGHNA, CDR2 YNFKEQ. CDR3 size: 16 residues. The CDR3 DNA reads TGTGCCAGCAGCCAAGATACGGGGGTTTCTGGAAACACCATATATTTT. Amino acids: CASSQDTGVSGNTIYF.

This rearrangement joins TRBV7-8 to TRBJ2-3; D not resolved. The V gene lost 1 base and the J gene lost 0 bases, with 11 bases spanning the gap. The CDR3 contains 16 residues. CDR1 and CDR2 from the germline V gene are SGHVS and FQNEAQ. For the CDR3, the DNA is TGTGCCAGCAGCTTAGTGAGTGGCGGCAGCACAGATACGCAGTATTTT. It translates to CASSLVSGGSTDTQYF.

This rearrangement joins TRBV9 to TRBJ2-1; 12 nucleotides line up with TRBD2. CDR1 SGDLS and CDR2 YYNGEE come from the germline V gene. The CDR3 extends over 15 amino acids. J was trimmed by 5 bases and V by 3 bases; bases with no gene match: 3. CDR3 residues: CASSDGLAGHNEQFF. CDR3 bases: TGTGCCAGCAGCGACGGACTAGCGGGGCACAATGAGCAGTTCTTC.

The table lists this clone with a count of one. The chain has TRBV18 and TRBJ2-1; 14 positions agree with TRBD2. The CDR3 runs to 16 residues. Germline assignment: CDR1 KGHSH and CDR2 LQKENI. V lost 0 bases to trimming and J lost 6 bases; unmatched junction nucleotides: 1. Here the CDR3 reads CASSPPGLAGGNEQFF. For the CDR3, the DNA is TGTGCCAGCTCACCACCCGGACTAGCGGGAGGCAATGAGCAGTTCTTC.

This chain links TRBV27 with TRBJ1-3; no clear D gene. The V gene's germline CDR1 is MNHEY and CDR2 SMNVEV (reference sequence). Trimming removed 5 bases at V and 9 bases at J, with 17 bases between. The CDR3 runs 14 residues. The CDR3 DNA reads TGTGCCAGCAGTCCTCAACCCCAACGAGGCACCATATATTTT. This translates into CASSPQPQRGTIYF.

This chain joins TRBV11-2 and TRBJ2-7, with D perhaps TRBD2 (6 bases). Germline CDR1 is SGHAT and CDR2 is FQNNGV. V gave up 1 base and J gave up 2 bases, with 12 bases separating them. The CDR3 consists of 15 residues. In nucleotides, the CDR3 is TGTGCCAGCAGCTTAGGGGGGGATCACGCCTACGAGCAGTACTTC. Translation gives CASSLGGDHAYEQYF.

The chain recombines TRBV24-1 with TRBJ2-1; the match to TRBD2 covers 12 bases. V shed 0 bases and J 7 bases; nucleotides not matched to a gene: 12. This CDR3 comprises 19 residues. Germline V CDR1 and CDR2: KGHDR, SFDVKD. The CDR3 bases are TGTGCCACCAGTGATTTGCAACCCGGGACTAGCGGGCCCACTAATGAGCAGTTCTTC. Translation: CATSDLQPGTSGPTNEQFF.

This clone has a handful of counts. CDR3 in amino acids: CASTVLQGALHF. CDR3 DNA: TGTGCCAGCACCGTACTCCAGGGGGCCCTCCACTTT. The chain is built from TRBV2 and TRBJ1-6, with 7 bases fitting TRBD1. This CDR3 region has 12 residues. V shed 7 bases and J 14 bases; nucleotides not matched to a gene: 8. Germline V gene data show CDR1 as SNHLY and CDR2 as FYNNEI.

The chain couples TRBV27 to TRBJ1-5; D unresolved. This CDR3 contains 13 residues. Germline values: CDR1 MNHEY, CDR2 SMNVEV (reference sequence). Trimming shortened V by 2 bases and J by 4 bases, and 6 bases separated the two germline ends. CDR3 sequence: CASSLGQNQPQHF. CDR3 bases: TGTGCCAGCAGTTTAGGCCAGAATCAGCCCCAGCATTTT.

The chain employs TRBV6-4 and TRBJ2-4, with D maybe TRBD2 (5 bases). CDR1 is MRHNA and CDR2 is SNTAGT in the germline V gene. Trimming shortened V by 4 bases and J by 0 bases, and 13 bases separated the two germline ends. This CDR3 comprises 16 residues. This CDR3 is CASSARRYLAKNIQYF. The CDR3 DNA reads TGTGCCAGCAGTGCTAGGAGGTACTTAGCCAAAAACATTCAGTACTTC.

This clone appeared a single time. This rearrangement joins TRBV6-6 to TRBJ2-7, with 11 nucleotides matching TRBD1. The CDR3 consists of 15 residues. V gave up 0 bases and J gave up 6 bases; unmatched junction bases: 4. Germline loops: CDR1 MNHNY, CDR2 SVGAGI (reference sequence). The CDR3 spells CASSYSPGQGVEQYF. CDR3 in DNA: TGTGCCAGCAGTTACTCGCCGGGACAGGGGGTCGAGCAGTACTTC.

This clone has a single count. The V call is TRBV29-1, the J call TRBJ1-2, with D perhaps TRBD1 (6 bases). Germline V gene sequence: CDR1 SQVTM, CDR2 ANQGSEA. The CDR3 runs to 12 residues. V lost 6 bases and J lost 5, with 13 bases in between. CDR3 coding DNA: TGCAGCGTCCGCCAGGGGACATATGGCTACACCTTC. As protein: CSVRQGTYGYTF.

The chain employs TRBV10-3 and TRBJ2-2; 7 bases fit TRBD1. The CDR3 loop spans 15 amino acids. The V and J ends lost 4 bases and 10 bases, in that order; junction bases with no gene match: 12. Per germline, CDR1 ENHRY and CDR2 SYGVKD. In nucleotides, the CDR3 is TGTGCCATCAGTGCCTTGACAGGGCCCGACGCGGAGCTGTTTTTT. Its protein is CAISALTGPDAELFF.

The genes are TRBV4-2 and TRBJ1-5; 7 bases align to TRBD1. Trimming at V came to 5 bases and at J to 5 bases, leaving 9 bases not matched to a gene. This CDR3 is 15 amino acids long. The germline gives CDR1 LGHNA, CDR2 YNFKEQ. CDR3 bases: TGTGCCAGCAGCACCCCGACAGGGTCCGATCAGCCCCAGCATTTT. Its protein product is CASSTPTGSDQPQHF.